Following are 20 T cell receptor beta chains from one sample sequenced in a study of blood T cell repertoires in COVID-19. The data were produced by immunoSEQ multiplex PCR, yet TCRdb's version contains in-frame clones alone and is incomplete. Of more than 300,000 clones listed, approximately 87% were seen once; the top ten hold about 6%. The material sequenced was peripheral blood. The receptors come from a woman aged 45-59 years with COVID-19, enrolled during active disease.

V is TRBV4-1 and J is TRBJ2-1, with D perhaps TRBD2 (7 bases). Germline V gives CDR1 MGHRA, CDR2 YSYEKL. The CDR3 is 17 residues long. V was cut by 4 bases and J by 0 bases, with 16 bases left in between. CDR3 in DNA: TGCGCCAGCAGCCCCGGGGGGCGGAAATACTCCTACAATGAGCAGTTCTTC. Its translation: CASSPGGRKYSYNEQFF.

This clone was observed a single time. This chain joins TRBV19 and TRBJ2-2; D perhaps matches TRBD2 (5 bases). CDR1 is LNHDA and CDR2 is SQIVND in the germline V gene (reference sequence). CDR3 length: 16 amino acids. V gave up 5 bases and J gave up 7 bases, with 20 bases separating them. CDR3 residues: CASSPRLSSVDGELFF. In DNA form, the CDR3 reads TGTGCCAGTAGTCCCAGACTAAGTTCAGTTGACGGGGAGCTGTTTTTT.

This clone showed up just once. This chain connects TRBV29-1 to TRBJ2-1, with 7 bases lining up with TRBD1. Trimming at V came to 0 bases and at J to 7 bases, leaving 12 bases not matched to a gene. CDR1 is SQVTM, CDR2 ANQGSEA, per germline. The CDR3 spans 16 residues. CDR3 DNA: TGCAGCGTTGAAGATCGGCGACAGGGTGTCGTGAATGAGCAGTTCTTC. Translated: CSVEDRRQGVVNEQFF.

The rearrangement joins TRBV19 to TRBJ2-3, with D tentatively TRBD1 (5 bases). The CDR3 contains 17 residues. Deletions cut 5 bases from V and 3 bases from J, with 21 bases between. CDR1 is LNHDA and CDR2 is SQIVND in the germline V gene (reference sequence). The DNA of the CDR3 is TGTGCCAGTAGTCCGGCAGGGTGGGTAGGAATGACAGATACGCAGTATTTT. Protein: CASSPAGWVGMTDTQYF.

CDR3 coding DNA: TGTGCCAGTAGTTTCCGTACAGGGGGCGCTTCTGGGGCCAACGTCCTGACTTTC. Its protein product is CASSFRTGGASGANVLTF. V usage is TRBV19 and J usage is TRBJ2-6; 9 bases align to TRBD1. This CDR3 contains 18 residues. In germline, CDR1 is LNHDA, CDR2 SQIVND (reference sequence). V gave up 5 bases and J gave up 1 base; unmatched junction bases: 9.

The gene calls are TRBV19 and TRBJ2-2, with TRBD2 identical over 8 bases. There are 17 residues in the CDR3. Germline CDR1 LNHDA, CDR2 SQIVND (reference sequence). The V gene end was trimmed by 2 bases and the J gene end by 5 bases; junction bases not matched to a gene: 10. The CDR3 sequence: CASSISPLAGTTGELFF. CDR3 DNA sequence: TGTGCCAGTAGTATATCCCCCCTAGCGGGCACGACCGGGGAGCTGTTTTTT.

The rearrangement links TRBV5-1 to TRBJ2-1; 8 bases align to TRBD1. J gave up 2 bases and V 0 bases, and 1 base lay outside the gene matches. Germline V lookup: CDR1 SGHRS, CDR2 YFSETQ. The CDR3 runs to 15 residues. The CDR3 sequence: CASSLAQGAYNEQFF. The CDR3 DNA follows: TGCGCCAGCAGCTTGGCACAGGGGGCCTACAATGAGCAGTTCTTC.

This chain links TRBV12-3 or TRBV12-4 with TRBJ1-1; D is possibly TRBD1 (5 bases). The V gene lost 7 bases and the J gene lost 4 bases, with 10 bases spanning the gap. There are 12 residues in the CDR3. The CDR3 DNA reads as TGTGCCAGCAAGACTCAGGGCACTGAAGCTTTCTTT. The encoded protein is CASKTQGTEAFF.

This sequence joins TRBV6-2 or TRBV6-3 and TRBJ1-1; maybe TRBD1 (5 bases). CDR1 is MNHEY and CDR2 is SVGEGT in the germline V gene. V was pared by 0 bases and J by 4 bases, with 18 bases between. The CDR3 runs to 17 residues. Here the CDR3 DNA reads TGTGCCAGCAGTTACTCGATAAATTGGCAGGGAAGCACTGAAGCTTTCTTT. Residues: CASSYSINWQGSTEAFF.

There are a few counts of this clone. The genes are TRBV5-8 and TRBJ2-7, with 7 bases fitting TRBD2. The CDR3 spans 15 residues. V was clipped by 4 bases and J by 0 bases; unmatched bases: 7. Germline V gene data show CDR1 as SGHTS and CDR2 as YDEGEE. CDR3: CASSQDPGGSYEQYF. DNA for the CDR3: TGTGCCAGCAGCCAAGATCCGGGGGGCTCCTACGAGCAGTACTTC.

The chain carries TRBV27 and TRBJ2-2; TRBD1 matches 7 bases. From germline, CDR1 is MNHEY and CDR2 SMNVEV (reference sequence). V shed 7 bases and J 3 bases; nucleotides not matched to a gene: 11. The CDR3 runs to 16 residues. The CDR3 loop is CASTRTGTAYTGELFF. For the CDR3, the DNA is TGTGCCAGCACTCGGACCGGGACAGCGTACACCGGGGAGCTGTTTTTT.

The V and J genes are TRBV11-3 and TRBJ2-7; a weak D match, TRBD1 (5 bases). The CDR3 totals 14 residues. V shed 5 bases and J shed 4 bases, with 15 bases lying between them. Germline lookup yields CDR1 SGHNT and CDR2 YENEEA. The DNA of the CDR3 is TGTGCCAGCAGCCCCCAGACAGCAGTGTACGAGCAGTACTTC. This gives the protein CASSPQTAVYEQYF.

The gene calls are TRBV20-1 and TRBJ2-7, with 8 bases identical to TRBD2. Trimming removed 3 bases from V and 4 bases from J; junction bases left unmatched: 5. This CDR3 is built from 13 residues. Germline CDR1 reads DFQATT; CDR2 reads SNEGSKA (reference sequence). The CDR3 DNA sequence: TGCAGTGCTAGTGGGACTAGACGATACGAGCAGTACTTC. Translation gives CSASGTRRYEQYF.

The chain joins TRBV6-4 to TRBJ1-2; 7 bases are a match to TRBD1. Germline V lookup: CDR1 MRHNA, CDR2 SNTAGT. The CDR3 has 15 amino acids. The V and J ends lost 8 bases and 6 bases, in that order; junction bases with no gene match: 15. CDR3 sequence (DNA): TGTGCCAGCCAACCCGGGGCAGGGGGATATGATGGCTACACCTTC. This codes for CASQPGAGGYDGYTF.

This clone has at least ten counts. The gene calls are TRBV29-1 and TRBJ2-3; tentatively, D is TRBD1 (6 bases). V dropped 6 bases and J dropped 4 bases, with 11 bases sitting between them. Germline-derived CDR1 and CDR2 are SQVTM and ANQGSEA. This CDR3 is built from 12 residues. Here the CDR3 reads CSVTPGADTQYF. The CDR3 region has the DNA TGCAGCGTCACTCCAGGGGCAGATACGCAGTATTTT.

This rearrangement joins TRBV6-5 to TRBJ1-4; no firm D call. CDR1 MNHEY and CDR2 SVGAGI come from the germline V gene. The CDR3 loop spans 14 amino acids. Trimming removed 3 bases at V and 3 bases at J, with 8 bases between. CDR3 loop: CASSYLRANEKLFF. The CDR3, as DNA: TGTGCCAGCAGTTATCTTCGGGCTAATGAAAAACTGTTTTTT.

The genes are TRBV5-4 and TRBJ2-1; 10 nucleotides agree with TRBD2. There are 15 residues in the CDR3. Trimming took 2 bases from V and 7 from J; bases not matched to a gene: 6. Germline V gene lookup returns CDR1 SGHNT and CDR2 YYREEE (reference sequence). CDR3 nucleotides: TGTGCCAGCAGCTTTTTCGAAGCGGGAGGGAATGAGCAGTTCTTC. Its translation is CASSFFEAGGNEQFF.

CDR3 in DNA: TGCAGCGCCGAACCGGACAGGGGGCGCTGGAATGAGCAGTTCTTC. This gives the protein CSAEPDRGRWNEQFF. The chain has TRBV29-1 and TRBJ2-1, with 11 bases aligning to TRBD1. From germline, CDR1 is SQVTM and CDR2 ANQGSEA. Trimming removed 7 bases from V and 7 bases from J; junction bases left unmatched: 12. CDR3 length: 15 amino acids.

This chain links TRBV9 with TRBJ2-1; a possible D gene is TRBD2 (6 bases). With 2 bases removed from V and 0 bases from J, the gap between germline ends came to 18 bases. Germline values: CDR1 SGDLS, CDR2 YYNGEE. The CDR3 has 18 residues. CDR3 protein: CASSVSQGGQGSYNEQFF. Here the CDR3 DNA reads TGTGCCAGCAGCGTCTCCCAGGGAGGACAAGGCTCCTACAATGAGCAGTTCTTC.

The chain combines TRBV20-1 with TRBJ1-1; D gene ambiguous. CDR3 size: 11 residues. V lost 2 bases and J lost 7, with 8 bases in between. Per the germline V gene, CDR1 is DFQATT and CDR2 is SNEGSKA (reference sequence). This CDR3 is CSARSASEAFF. The CDR3, as DNA: TGCAGTGCTAGATCTGCCAGTGAAGCTTTCTTT.